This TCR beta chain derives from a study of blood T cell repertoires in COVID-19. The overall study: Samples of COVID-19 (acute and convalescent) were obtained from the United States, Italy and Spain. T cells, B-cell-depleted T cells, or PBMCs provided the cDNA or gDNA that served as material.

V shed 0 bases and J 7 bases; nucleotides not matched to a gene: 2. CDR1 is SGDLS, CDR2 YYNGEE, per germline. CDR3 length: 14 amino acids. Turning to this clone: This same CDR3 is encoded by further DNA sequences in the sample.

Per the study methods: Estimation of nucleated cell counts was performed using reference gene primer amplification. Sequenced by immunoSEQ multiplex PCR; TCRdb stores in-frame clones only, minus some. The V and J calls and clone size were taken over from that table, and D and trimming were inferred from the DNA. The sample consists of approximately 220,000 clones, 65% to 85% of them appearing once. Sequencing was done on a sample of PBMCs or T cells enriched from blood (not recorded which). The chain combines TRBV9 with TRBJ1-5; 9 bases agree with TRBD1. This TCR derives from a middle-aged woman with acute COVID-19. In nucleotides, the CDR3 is TGTGCCAGCAGCGTAGGACAGGGGGGACAGCCCCAGCATTTT. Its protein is CASSVGQGGQPQHF.